Presented here are 32 T cell receptor beta chains from one specimen sequenced in a study of T-cell reconstitution after alpha-beta-depleted transplantation in children. TCRbeta library preparation incorporated unique molecular identifiers. Via MiXCR, TCRdb re-called the PCR reads, giving one row per CDR3 protein. The table has approximately 300,000 distinct CDR3 sequences, around 10% seen once. Sequencing was performed on PBMCs, taken before TCRalphabeta/CD19-depleted stem cell transplant. The source is a boy younger than two with acute myeloid leukemia, due to receive a stem cell transplant.

This clonotype was recorded at least ten times. CDR3 in amino acids: CASRGTGKFAYEQYF. DNA for the CDR3: TGTGCCAGCAGAGGCACAGGGAAGTTCGCCTACGAGCAGTACTTC. The chain uses TRBV28 and TRBJ2-7, with D perhaps matching TRBD1 (6 bases). Deletions cut 6 bases from V and 2 bases from J, with 17 bases between. Germline values: CDR1 MDHEN, CDR2 SYDVKM. This CDR3 is 15 amino acids long.

There are many counts of this clonotype. The CDR3 protein is CASSWDSLLAKNIQYF. In DNA form, the CDR3 reads TGCGCCAGCAGCTGGGACAGCCTCCTAGCCAAAAACATTCAGTACTTC. The chain couples TRBV5-1 to TRBJ2-4; 7 nucleotides align to TRBD1. CDR1 is SGHRS, CDR2 YFSETQ, per germline. V trimming: 3 bases; J trimming: 0 bases; junction bases outside the gene matches: 6. CDR3 size: 16 residues.

This clonotype has a count of ten or more. The chain has TRBV20-1 and TRBJ2-7; TRBD2 matches 8 bases. CDR1 and CDR2 from the germline V gene are DFQATT and SNEGSKA (reference sequence). The V segment lost 0 bases and the J segment 0 bases; nucleotides outside the gene matches: 4. This CDR3 comprises 15 residues. The CDR3 is CSARDSTSGSYEQYF. The CDR3 bases are TGCAGTGCTAGAGATTCAACTAGCGGCTCCTACGAGCAGTACTTC.

This clonotype was counted ten times or more. The chain carries TRBV4-2 and TRBJ2-2; TRBD1 matches 7 bases. There are 17 residues in the CDR3. The germline V gene has CDR1 LGHNA and CDR2 YNFKEQ. The V segment lost 1 base and the J segment 2 bases; nucleotides outside the gene matches: 7. This CDR3 is CASSQAGDRVNTGELFF. CDR3 nucleotide sequence: TGTGCCAGCAGCCAAGCGGGCGACAGGGTAAACACCGGGGAGCTGTTTTTT.

This clonotype has ten or more counts. The chain links TRBV2 to TRBJ2-2; TRBD1 matches 9 bases. Germline V gene data show CDR1 as SNHLY and CDR2 as FYNNEI. CDR3 length equals 15 residues. The trim removed 4 bases at V and 6 bases at J, leaving 6 bases unmatched. CDR3 coding DNA: TGTGCCAGCAGTGGGGACAGGGTTCGATCCGGGGAGCTGTTTTTT. Translating it yields CASSGDRVRSGELFF.

This clonotype appeared a single time. This chain connects TRBV2 to TRBJ2-1; D is perhaps TRBD1 (6 bases). V dropped 4 bases and J dropped 4 bases, with 17 bases sitting between them. CDR3 length: 16 amino acids. The V gene's germline CDR1 is SNHLY and CDR2 FYNNEI. The CDR3 DNA reads as TGTGCCAGCAGTGTAGGGGGTCCTCATCTTTACAATGAGCAGTTCTTC. It is translated as CASSVGGPHLYNEQFF.

This clonotype was counted between two and nine times. The chain is built from TRBV20-1 and TRBJ1-2; D is uncertain. The CDR3 extends over 15 amino acids. Trimming left V 1 base short and J 5 bases short, with 17 bases between. Per the germline V gene, CDR1 is DFQATT and CDR2 is SNEGSKA (reference sequence). CDR3 DNA sequence: TGCAGTGCTAGAGTTCTCCGGGGTGGAAATTATGGCTACACCTTC. Protein sequence: CSARVLRGGNYGYTF.

This clonotype was seen many times. The V call is TRBV10-2, the J call TRBJ2-1; tentative D call: TRBD1 (6 bases). The germline V and J ends were trimmed by 6 bases and 5 bases, with 8 bases remaining between them. The length of the CDR3 is 12 residues. Germline V gene sequence: CDR1 WSHSY, CDR2 SAAADI. CDR3 nucleotides: TGCGCCAGCAGCAGGGGTAACAATGAGCAGTTCTTC. Amino acids: CASSRGNNEQFF.

At least ten counts were recorded for this clonotype. The J gene is TRBJ1-4, the V gene TRBV28; 8 positions agree with TRBD1. Germline lookup yields CDR1 MDHEN and CDR2 SYDVKM. There are 14 residues in the CDR3. Trimming cost V 8 bases and J 6 bases; bases outside gene matches: 8. The CDR3 loop is CASRQQGGHEKLFF. CDR3 nucleotides: TGTGCCAGCCGGCAACAGGGGGGACATGAAAAACTGTTTTTT.

This clonotype was seen at least ten times. The chain uses TRBV20-1 and TRBJ2-7; D gene ambiguous. The germline CDR1 and CDR2 sequences are DFQATT and SNEGSKA (reference sequence). Trimming removed 8 bases at V and 3 bases at J, with 17 bases between. The CDR3 loop spans 13 amino acids. The CDR3: CSCSLIWGYEQYF. The CDR3 bases are TGCAGTTGCTCGCTTATTTGGGGCTACGAGCAGTACTTC.

With regard to this clonotype: A much larger clonotype is one base distant, so this may be a read error. This chain uses TRBV27 with TRBJ2-7, with TRBD2 matching 10 bases. V lost 9 bases and J lost 2; bases outside the gene matches: 13. The CDR3 runs to 16 residues. Germline V gene lookup returns CDR1 MNHEY and CDR2 SMNVEV (reference sequence). The CDR3, as DNA: TGTGCCAGTTCCAATACCTGGACTAGCGGAACCTACGAGCAGTACTTC. This gives the protein CASSNTWTSGTYEQYF.

This clonotype came up many times. The chain recombines TRBV18 with TRBJ2-5, with a tentative D call TRBD1 (6 bases). CDR3 length equals 13 residues. Germline loops: CDR1 KGHSH, CDR2 LQKENI. Trimming removed 3 bases at V and 5 bases at J, with 10 bases between. The CDR3 is CASSPGAGETQYF. The CDR3 DNA reads as TGTGCCAGCTCACCGGGGGCCGGGGAGACCCAGTACTTC.

For the CDR3, the DNA is TGTGCCACCGGCGGGCTAGCGGGAGAAGAGACCCAGTACTTC. It translates to CATGGLAGEETQYF. This chain uses TRBV11-2 with TRBJ2-5; 10 bases match TRBD2. CDR1 and CDR2 (germline): SGHAT, FQNNGV. The junction had 8 bases not matched to a gene; V was cut back by 10 bases and J by 3 bases. This CDR3 comprises 14 residues.

At least ten counts were recorded for this clonotype. J is TRBJ2-7 and V is TRBV29-1, with 7 bases lining up with TRBD2. There are 13 residues in the CDR3. Per germline, CDR1 SQVTM and CDR2 ANQGSEA. The ends lost 6 bases at V and 4 bases at J; junction bases unmatched: 9. CDR3: CSVELGGGYEQYF. CDR3 coding DNA: TGCAGCGTGGAACTCGGGGGAGGGTACGAGCAGTACTTC.

Ten or more counts support this clonotype. The rearrangement joins TRBV12-3 or TRBV12-4 to TRBJ2-2; a weak D match, TRBD2 (6 bases). This CDR3 region has 16 residues. Deletions cut 3 bases from V and 4 bases from J, with 15 bases between. CDR3 nucleotide sequence: TGTGCCAGCAGTTTCGTGGCGGGAAGGGGCACCGGGGAGCTGTTTTTT. Translated, it gives CASSFVAGRGTGELFF.

This clonotype was seen many times. The V and J genes are TRBV12-3 or TRBV12-4 and TRBJ2-2, with a possible D match to TRBD2 (6 bases). The CDR3 totals 16 residues. V was clipped by 5 bases and J by 3 bases, with 16 bases between them. The CDR3 is CASSLFTGLYTGELFF. The CDR3 DNA sequence: TGTGCCAGCAGTCTCTTCACGGGACTGTACACCGGGGAGCTGTTTTTT.

This clonotype was recorded at least ten times. V is TRBV10-3 and J is TRBJ1-2; D is unclear. Germline loops: CDR1 ENHRY, CDR2 SYGVKD. Trimming took off 2 bases at V and 1 base at J, with 17 bases between the two ends. The CDR3 sequence is 17 residues long. The CDR3 here is CAISEVEATGFNYGYTF. The DNA for the CDR3 is TGTGCCATCAGTGAGGTTGAAGCGACCGGTTTTAACTATGGCTACACCTTC.

There are many counts of this clonotype. The chain links TRBV28 to TRBJ2-7, with 10 bases matching TRBD1. The CDR3 is made up of 15 amino acids. Trimming cost V 5 bases and J 2 bases; bases outside gene matches: 6. Per the germline V gene, CDR1 is MDHEN and CDR2 is SYDVKM. The CDR3 loop reads CASSIPGTGAYEQYF. DNA of the CDR3: TGTGCCAGCAGTATCCCCGGGACAGGGGCCTACGAGCAGTACTTC.

This clonotype was recorded at least ten times. This chain joins TRBV9 and TRBJ2-3; TRBD2 aligns across 10 bases. With 0 bases clipped from V and 8 bases from J, the junction kept 9 bases outside the gene matches. CDR3 length equals 16 residues. CDR1 is SGDLS, CDR2 YYNGEE, per germline. CDR3 loop: CASSVGRLSGGVTQYF. As DNA, the CDR3 is TGTGCCAGCAGCGTAGGTCGTTTAAGCGGGGGGGTTACGCAGTATTTT.

This clonotype was found many times. The chain combines TRBV9 with TRBJ2-3, with 12 nucleotides matching TRBD2. Trimming removed 0 bases from V and 3 bases from J; junction bases left unmatched: 2. This CDR3 is 16 amino acids long. Germline V lookup: CDR1 SGDLS, CDR2 YYNGEE. The CDR3 DNA reads TGTGCCAGCAGCGTAGCTAGCGGGGGGGAAACAGATACGCAGTATTTT. Translating it yields CASSVASGGETDTQYF.

In its sample, this clonotype was seen many times. The rearrangement joins TRBV7-2 to TRBJ2-4, with D possibly being TRBD2 (6 bases). The V gene's germline CDR1 is SGHTA and CDR2 FQGNSA. This CDR3 is 17 amino acids long. The V and J ends lost 1 base and 0 bases respectively, with 13 bases between them. For the CDR3, the DNA is TGTGCCAGCAGCTTAGTGGGGACGGGACTAGCCAAAAACATTCAGTACTTC. Amino acid sequence: CASSLVGTGLAKNIQYF.

A few counts support this clonotype. The chain links TRBV11-2 to TRBJ2-3, with TRBD2 matching over 8 bases. V lost 5 bases and J lost 4; bases outside the gene matches: 8. CDR3 length equals 15 residues. The germline V gene has CDR1 SGHAT and CDR2 FQNNGV. CDR3 residues: CASSTETSEADTQYF. DNA of the CDR3: TGTGCCAGCAGCACAGAGACTAGCGAGGCAGATACGCAGTATTTT.

V gene TRBV7-3 combines with J gene TRBJ2-1; D possibly uses TRBD1 or TRBD2 (5 bases each). This CDR3 spans 15 amino acids. Per germline, CDR1 SGHTA and CDR2 FQGTGA. V shed 2 bases and J shed 3 bases, with 11 bases lying between them. DNA for the CDR3: TGTGCCAGCAGCTTACGAGGGGACGTCTACAATGAGCAGTTCTTC. This codes for CASSLRGDVYNEQFF.

The sample holds many counts of this clonotype. The gene calls are TRBV28 and TRBJ2-1; weak D call: TRBD1 (6 bases). The ends were cut back, 2 bases at V and 3 bases at J, with 11 bases in the middle. The length of the CDR3 is 15 residues. Germline V lookup: CDR1 MDHEN, CDR2 SYDVKM. The CDR3, as DNA: TGTGCCAGCAGTTTACTTGGACAGTACTACAATGAGCAGTTCTTC. Translated, it gives CASSLLGQYYNEQFF.

This clonotype was observed many times. J is TRBJ2-3 and V is TRBV9; D ambiguous. Germline V lookup: CDR1 SGDLS, CDR2 YYNGEE. V was pared by 2 bases and J by 0 bases, with 1 base between. This CDR3 has 12 amino acids. The CDR3 spells CASSVSTDTQYF. CDR3 sequence (DNA): TGTGCCAGCAGCGTGAGCACAGATACGCAGTATTTT.

Ten or more counts support this clonotype. The V gene is TRBV10-3, the J gene TRBJ2-7; unclear D gene. Germline CDR1 ENHRY, CDR2 SYGVKD. The length of the CDR3 is 11 residues. Trimming left V 3 bases short and J 6 bases short, with 6 bases between. CDR3 DNA: TGTGCCATCAGTGACCCGGGCGAGCAGTACTTC. It is translated as CAISDPGEQYF.

The rearrangement joins TRBV7-9 to TRBJ2-7; TRBD1 agrees at 9 bases. In germline, CDR1 is SEHNR, CDR2 FQNEAQ (reference sequence). Losses at the gene ends were 4 bases for V and 2 bases for J; bases not matched to a gene: 0. The CDR3 totals 13 residues. The DNA for the CDR3 is TGTGCCAGCAGCTACAGGGGGCCCTACGAGCAGTACTTC. It specifies CASSYRGPYEQYF.

This clonotype has a count of ten or more. The chain carries TRBV7-9 and TRBJ2-2; D is tentatively TRBD1 or TRBD2 (6 bases each). The CDR3 runs to 13 residues. Germline V lookup: CDR1 SEHNR, CDR2 FQNEAQ (reference sequence). V was clipped by 5 bases and J by 5 bases, with 9 bases between them. CDR3 amino acids: CASSRGGTGELFF. The DNA of the CDR3 is TGTGCCAGCAGCCGAGGGGGGACCGGGGAGCTGTTTTTT.

This clonotype was recorded many times. The chain has TRBV7-2 and TRBJ1-4, with 11 bases that match TRBD1. CDR1 SGHTA and CDR2 FQGNSA come from the germline V gene. J lost 7 bases, V lost 5 bases, and 6 bases had no gene match. The CDR3 loop spans 15 amino acids. The CDR3 nucleotides are TGTGCCAGCAGCCAACCGGGACAGGGGGGTGAAAAACTGTTTTTT. This sequence encodes CASSQPGQGGEKLFF.

This clonotype has a count of ten or more. V is TRBV28 and J is TRBJ2-5; 7 bases are shared with TRBD1. The CDR3 runs 15 residues. The V segment lost 5 bases and the J segment 2 bases; nucleotides outside the gene matches: 8. Germline V gene data show CDR1 as MDHEN and CDR2 as SYDVKM. CDR3 loop: CASSILQGPQETQYF. For the CDR3, the DNA is TGTGCCAGCAGTATCCTACAGGGGCCGCAAGAGACCCAGTACTTC.

This clonotype was observed many times. The chain recombines TRBV7-2 with TRBJ2-1; 7 nucleotides line up with TRBD2. Unmatched junction bases numbered 8, after V lost 2 bases and J lost 7 bases. Germline CDR1 reads SGHTA; CDR2 reads FQGNSA. There are 15 residues in the CDR3. The CDR3 sequence is CASSLLWPSGNEQFF. The CDR3 coding sequence is TGTGCCAGCAGCTTACTATGGCCTAGCGGAAATGAGCAGTTCTTC.

This clonotype was found a few times. This sequence joins TRBV7-2 and TRBJ2-4, with TRBD1 matching 7 bases. Germline V gene data show CDR1 as SGHTA and CDR2 as FQGNSA. The CDR3 has 16 residues. The trim removed 5 bases at V and 2 bases at J, leaving 9 bases unmatched. CDR3 sequence (DNA): TGTGCCAGCAGCCCGGGGCCACAGGGGCCCAAAAACATTCAGTACTTC. It encodes CASSPGPQGPKNIQYF.